The present T cell receptor (beta chain) was sequenced within a study of blood T cell repertoires in COVID-19. The data were produced by immunoSEQ multiplex PCR, yet TCRdb's version contains in-frame clones alone and is incomplete. The table shows a few hundred thousand clones, with approximately 85% occurring only once. The V end was cut by 5 bases, the J end by 5 bases, with 15 bases between. This CDR3 contains 14 residues. Germline V gene sequence: CDR1 LNHDA, CDR2 SQIVND (reference sequence). The clonotype comes from a woman aged 50 to 60 with acute or convalescent COVID-19. V is TRBV19 and J is TRBJ1-1; D uncertain. The sequenced sample was peripheral blood. This chain's CDR3 is CASSPRTRRTEAFF. The CDR3 DNA is TGTGCCAGTAGTCCACGAACCAGGAGGACTGAAGCTTTCTTT. Full variable domain (missing parts from reference TRBV19 and TRBJ1-1): DGGITQSPKYLFRKEGQNVTLSCEQNLNHDAMYWYRQDPGQGLRLIYYSQIVNDFQKGDIAEGYSVSREKKESFPLTVTSAQKNPTAFYLCASSPRTRRTEAFFGQGTRLTVV.